A selection of T cell receptor beta chains follows, all from one sample in a study of blood T cell repertoires in COVID-19. This table comes from immunoSEQ multiplex PCR, and its TCRdb copy is limited to in-frame clones, with some not included. The data contain over 200,000 clones, about 90% of them singletons. Sequenced: peripheral blood. All receptors derive from a man aged 35 to 55 with active or convalescent COVID-19. Both conserved end residues are part of each CDR3. A D gene is named only where the DNA matches it firmly. Size values are once, few and many counts, or a class for expanded clones, and some rows have none.

j_gene | d_gene | len | abundance | v_gene | CDR3aa | CDR3nt
TRBJ1-1 | . | 15 | . | TRBV5-1 | CASSLGTNGEGEAFF | TGCGCCAGCAGCTTGGGTACCAACGGGGAGGGTGAAGCTTTCTTT
TRBJ1-1 | . | 15 | . | TRBV7-3 | CASSLQGFMNTEAFF | TGTGCCAGCAGCTTGCAGGGTTTTATGAACACTGAAGCTTTCTTT
TRBJ1-2 | . | 14 | . | TRBV21-1 | CASSKVPANYGYTF | TGTGCCAGCAGCAAAGTCCCAGCTAACTATGGCTACACCTTC
TRBJ1-2 | TRBD1 | 16 | . | TRBV9 | CASSTGTGRLNYGYTF | TGTGCCAGCAGCACCGGGACAGGACGGCTTAACTATGGCTACACCTTC
TRBJ2-2 | TRBD2 | 19 | . | TRBV3-1/TRBV3-2 | CASSQDWASGRPNTGELFF | TGTGCCAGCAGCCAAGATTGGGCTAGCGGGAGGCCTAACACCGGGGAGCTGTTTTTT
TRBJ1-1 | TRBD1 | 13 | . | TRBV5-1 | CASSVGTAAEAFF | TGCGCCAGCAGCGTAGGGACAGCGGCTGAAGCTTTCTTT
TRBJ1-4 | TRBD1 | 15 | once | TRBV28 | CASRAVRQGDEKLFF | TGTGCCAGCAGGGCGGTGAGACAGGGGGATGAAAAACTGTTTTTT
TRBJ1-3 | . | 15 | . | TRBV5-1 | CASSLDRSSGNTIYF | TGCGCCAGCAGCTTGGACAGGAGCTCTGGAAACACCATATATTTT
TRBJ2-2 | TRBD1 | 16 | . | TRBV28 | CASTPAGQVNTGELFF | TGTGCCAGCACTCCTGCGGGACAGGTTAACACCGGGGAGCTGTTTTTT
TRBJ1-5 | . | 15 | . | TRBV19 | CASSYTDISNQPQHF | TGTGCCAGTAGCTACACCGACATTAGCAATCAGCCCCAGCATTTT
TRBJ1-4 | TRBD1 | 13 | . | TRBV29-1 | CSVGQGSTEKLFF | TGCAGCGTGGGACAGGGATCGACTGAAAAACTGTTTTTT